This is a list of T cell receptor beta chains from one sample in a study of T cells in Graves' hyperthyroidism and ophthalmopathy. A single record per CDR3 protein comes from TCRdb applying MiXCR to the multiplex PCR reads. The sample contains a few hundred thousand distinct CDR3 sequences, more than 12% of which appear only once. Material for sequencing was blood. These receptors were obtained from a woman in her thirties with Graves' hyperthyroidism. Each CDR3 is given with its conserved first and last residue. Fields, in order: V gene, J gene, CDR3 protein.

>TRBV28|TRBJ2-7
CATGREAYEQYF
>TRBV30|TRBJ2-1
CAWSEVSNEQFF
>TRBV27|TRBJ2-1
CASSSSGTSGPWDEQFF
>TRBV18|TRBJ2-7
CASSLLAETWEEQYF
>TRBV19|TRBJ2-1
CASSIDRAQREWDEQFF
>TRBV28|TRBJ1-6
CASGGMPGTSSPLHF
>TRBV4-1|TRBJ1-2
CASSQDAGNYGYTF
>TRBV27|TRBJ2-3
CASSFSGVELTDTQYF
>TRBV18|TRBJ2-7
CASSSGTGSIYEQYF
>TRBV6-2/TRBV6-3|TRBJ2-3
CASSIPGDRWATDTQYF
>TRBV12-3/TRBV12-4|TRBJ2-7
CASSPDYSYEQYF
>TRBV20-1|TRBJ1-4
CSARRTGALVEKLFF
>TRBV11-2|TRBJ2-1
CASSLPGQGALRANEQFF
>TRBV5-5|TRBJ2-7
CASSFSLAGPYYEQYF
>TRBV20-1|TRBJ2-7
CSAYGQSYEQYF
>TRBV13|TRBJ2-1
CASSLTSGRDNEQFF
>TRBV2|TRBJ1-4
CASTQAGTDNEKLFF